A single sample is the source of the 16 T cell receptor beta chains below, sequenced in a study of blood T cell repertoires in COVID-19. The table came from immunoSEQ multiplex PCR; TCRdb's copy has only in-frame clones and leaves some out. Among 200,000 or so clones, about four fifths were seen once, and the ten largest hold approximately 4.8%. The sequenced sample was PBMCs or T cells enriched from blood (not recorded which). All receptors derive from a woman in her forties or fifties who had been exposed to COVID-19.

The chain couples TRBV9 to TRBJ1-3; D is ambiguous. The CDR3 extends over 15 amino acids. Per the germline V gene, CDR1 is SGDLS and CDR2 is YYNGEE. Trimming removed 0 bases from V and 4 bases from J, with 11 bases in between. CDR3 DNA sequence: TGTGCCAGCAGCGTAGCCGGGAAACAAGGAAACACCATATATTTT. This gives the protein CASSVAGKQGNTIYF.

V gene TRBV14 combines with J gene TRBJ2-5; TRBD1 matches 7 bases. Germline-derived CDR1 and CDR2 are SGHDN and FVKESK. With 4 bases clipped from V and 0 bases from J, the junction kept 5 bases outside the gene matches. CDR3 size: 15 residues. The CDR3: CASSRTGTNQETQYF. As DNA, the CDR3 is TGTGCCAGCAGCCGGACAGGAACAAACCAAGAGACCCAGTACTTC.

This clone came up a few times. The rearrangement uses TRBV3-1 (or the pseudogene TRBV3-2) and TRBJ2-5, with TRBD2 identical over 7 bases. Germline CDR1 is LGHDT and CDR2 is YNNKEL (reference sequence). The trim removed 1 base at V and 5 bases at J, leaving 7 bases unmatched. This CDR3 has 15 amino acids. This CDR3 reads CASSQGGLPIETQYF. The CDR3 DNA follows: TGTGCCAGCAGCCAAGGGGGACTACCCATTGAGACCCAGTACTTC.

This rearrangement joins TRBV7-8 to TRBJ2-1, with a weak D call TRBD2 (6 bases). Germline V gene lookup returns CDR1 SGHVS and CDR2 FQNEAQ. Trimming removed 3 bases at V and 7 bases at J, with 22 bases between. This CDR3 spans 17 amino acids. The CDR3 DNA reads TGTGCCAGCAGCTTTATCGGCGGGACTGCGGGGAGAAATGAGCAGTTCTTC. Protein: CASSFIGGTAGRNEQFF.

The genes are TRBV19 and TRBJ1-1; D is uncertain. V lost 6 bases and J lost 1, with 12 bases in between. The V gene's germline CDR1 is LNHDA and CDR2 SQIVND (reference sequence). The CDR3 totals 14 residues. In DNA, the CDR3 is TGTGCCAGTAGAAGCCTGGGCACGAACACTGAAGCTTTCTTT. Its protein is CASRSLGTNTEAFF.

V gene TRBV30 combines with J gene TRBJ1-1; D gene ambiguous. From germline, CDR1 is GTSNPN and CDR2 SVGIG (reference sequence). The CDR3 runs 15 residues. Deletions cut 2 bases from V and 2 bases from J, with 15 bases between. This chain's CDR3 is CAWSSPNRGNTEAFF. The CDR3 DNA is TGTGCCTGGAGTTCCCCTAACCGGGGAAACACTGAAGCTTTCTTT. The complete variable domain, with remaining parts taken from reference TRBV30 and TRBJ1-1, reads SQTIHQWPATLVQPVGSPLSLECTVEGTSNPNLYWYRQAAGRGLQLLFYSVGIGQISSEVPQNLSASRPQDRQFILSSKKLLLSDSGFYLCAWSSPNRGNTEAFFGQGTRLTVV.

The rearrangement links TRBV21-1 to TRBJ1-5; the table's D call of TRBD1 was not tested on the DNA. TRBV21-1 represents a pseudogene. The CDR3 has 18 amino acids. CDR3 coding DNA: TGTGCCAGCAGACCACAGGACAGGGGGTCCAATAGCAATCAGCCCCAGCATTTT. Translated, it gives CASRPQDRGSNSNQPQHF.

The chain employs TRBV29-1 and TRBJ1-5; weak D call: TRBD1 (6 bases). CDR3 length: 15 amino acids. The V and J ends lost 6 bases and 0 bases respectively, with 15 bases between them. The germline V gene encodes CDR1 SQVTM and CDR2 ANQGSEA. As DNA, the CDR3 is TGCAGCGTCGAGGGGGGGCCCGATAGCAATCAGCCCCAGCATTTT. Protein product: CSVEGGPDSNQPQHF.

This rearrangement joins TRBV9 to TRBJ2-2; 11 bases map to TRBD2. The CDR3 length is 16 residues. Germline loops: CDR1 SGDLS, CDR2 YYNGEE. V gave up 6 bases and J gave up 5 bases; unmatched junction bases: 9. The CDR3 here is CASTQDGLAGTGELFF. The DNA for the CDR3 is TGTGCCAGCACCCAAGACGGACTAGCGGGTACCGGGGAGCTGTTTTTT.

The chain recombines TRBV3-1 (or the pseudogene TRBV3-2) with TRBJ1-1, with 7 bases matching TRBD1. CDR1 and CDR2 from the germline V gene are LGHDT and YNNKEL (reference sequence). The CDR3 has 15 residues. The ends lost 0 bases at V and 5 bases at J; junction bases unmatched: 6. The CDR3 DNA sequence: TGTGCCAGCAGCCAAGAAGAACAGGGGAAAACTGAAGCTTTCTTT. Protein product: CASSQEEQGKTEAFF.

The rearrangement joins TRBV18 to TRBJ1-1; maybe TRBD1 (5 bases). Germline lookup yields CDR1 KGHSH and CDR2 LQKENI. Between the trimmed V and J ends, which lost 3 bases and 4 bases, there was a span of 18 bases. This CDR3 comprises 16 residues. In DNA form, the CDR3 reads TGTGCCAGCTCACCGGAACAGATTGGGGGGTTCACTGAAGCTTTCTTT. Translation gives CASSPEQIGGFTEAFF.

This CDR3 reads CSVPTGNNYGYTF. The DNA of the CDR3 is TGCAGCGTCCCGACAGGGAATAACTATGGCTACACCTTC. The chain couples TRBV29-1 to TRBJ1-2, with 7 bases that match TRBD1. From germline, CDR1 is SQVTM and CDR2 ANQGSEA. The CDR3 contains 13 residues. With 6 bases clipped from V and 1 base from J, the junction kept 5 bases outside the gene matches.

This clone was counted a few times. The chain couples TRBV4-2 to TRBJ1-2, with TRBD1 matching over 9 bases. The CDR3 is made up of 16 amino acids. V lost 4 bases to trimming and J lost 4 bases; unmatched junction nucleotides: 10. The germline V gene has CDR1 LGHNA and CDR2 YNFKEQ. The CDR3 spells CASSLRTGARGYGYTF. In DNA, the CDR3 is TGTGCCAGCAGCCTCCGGACAGGGGCGCGCGGCTATGGCTACACCTTC.

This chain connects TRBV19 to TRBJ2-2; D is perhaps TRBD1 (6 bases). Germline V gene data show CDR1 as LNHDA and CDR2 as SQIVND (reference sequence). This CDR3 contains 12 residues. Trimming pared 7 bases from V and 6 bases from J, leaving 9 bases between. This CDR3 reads CASTSGAGELFF. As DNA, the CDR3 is TGTGCCAGTACATCAGGGGCCGGGGAGCTGTTTTTT. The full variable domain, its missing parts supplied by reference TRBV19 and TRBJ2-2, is DGGITQSPKYLFRKEGQNVTLSCEQNLNHDAMYWYRQDPGQGLRLIYYSQIVNDFQKGDIAEGYSVSREKKESFPLTVTSAQKNPTAFYLCASTSGAGELFFGEGSRLTVL.

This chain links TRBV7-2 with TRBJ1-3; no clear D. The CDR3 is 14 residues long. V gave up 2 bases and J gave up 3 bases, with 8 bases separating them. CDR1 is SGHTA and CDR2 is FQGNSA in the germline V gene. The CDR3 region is CASSLMSIGNTIYF. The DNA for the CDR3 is TGTGCCAGCAGCTTAATGAGTATTGGAAACACCATATATTTT. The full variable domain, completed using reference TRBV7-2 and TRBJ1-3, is GAGVSQSPSNKVTEKGKDVELRCDPISGHTALYWYRQSLGQGLEFLIYFQGNSAPDKSGLPSDRFSAERTGGSVSTLTIQRTQQEDSAVYLCASSLMSIGNTIYFGEGSWLTVV.

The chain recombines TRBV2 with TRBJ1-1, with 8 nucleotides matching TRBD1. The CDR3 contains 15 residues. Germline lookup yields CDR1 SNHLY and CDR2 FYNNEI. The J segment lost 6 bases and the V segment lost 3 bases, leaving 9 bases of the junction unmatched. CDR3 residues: CASSEAGGPGAEAFF. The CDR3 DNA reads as TGTGCCAGCAGTGAGGCAGGGGGCCCAGGCGCTGAAGCTTTCTTT. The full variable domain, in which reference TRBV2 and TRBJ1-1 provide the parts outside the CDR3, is EPEVTQTPSHQVTQMGQEVILRCVPISNHLYFYWYRQILGQKVEFLVSFYNNEISEKSEIFDDQFSVERPDGSNFTLKIRSTKLEDSAMYFCASSEAGGPGAEAFFGQGTRLTVV.